These T cell receptor beta chains were read from a single sample in a study of Graves' ophthalmopathy and Graves' hyperthyroidism. TCRdb itself ran the multiplex PCR reads through MiXCR, one entry per CDR3 protein. Of about 620,000 distinct CDR3 sequences listed, 20% to 25% are singletons. Sequenced material: peripheral blood. These receptors all stem from a woman between 18 and 30 years old with stable Graves' hyperthyroidism. Some clones in this sample may be carry-over from other donors' samples. The conserved cysteine and the conserved F or W are not part of the CDR3 here. The order of the fields is V gene, CDR3 protein.

v_gene: TRBV28
CDR3aa: ASRPEVSGNTIY

v_gene: TRBV19
CDR3aa: ASSGQGKRLNTEAF

v_gene: TRBV12-3/TRBV12-4
CDR3aa: ASSLDGGSGTQY

v_gene: TRBV5-1
CDR3aa: ASSPGPEGNYGYT

v_gene: TRBV2
CDR3aa: ASSWGVTTEAF

v_gene: TRBV11-1
CDR3aa: ASSRTTGEGELF

v_gene: TRBV11-2
CDR3aa: ASSWTDANTGELF

v_gene: TRBV2
CDR3aa: ASSDRKGTGELF

v_gene: TRBV7-9
CDR3aa: ASSTGQGWYEQY

v_gene: TRBV5-1
CDR3aa: ASSFWGSYNSPLH

v_gene: TRBV30
CDR3aa: AWSVSGGRGELF

v_gene: TRBV4-1
CDR3aa: ASSQGSWNTEAF

v_gene: TRBV27
CDR3aa: ASSFRQGPTYEQY

v_gene: TRBV19
CDR3aa: ASSKTGVDTEAF

v_gene: TRBV28
CDR3aa: ASRNVGQGVTEAF

v_gene: TRBV9
CDR3aa: ASSRGQDSNQPQH

v_gene: TRBV7-2
CDR3aa: ASSLVGGAQETQY

v_gene: TRBV6-1
CDR3aa: ASASIKGPDEQY

v_gene: TRBV20-1
CDR3aa: SARDLPGYT

v_gene: TRBV2
CDR3aa: ASSEAFWGTGAYNQPQH

v_gene: TRBV30
CDR3aa: ALLQFRSGNTIY

v_gene: TRBV30
CDR3aa: AWKAGQGAGYT

v_gene: TRBV19
CDR3aa: ASSPTVESGNTIY

v_gene: TRBV28
CDR3aa: ASSEFTGVATYEQY

v_gene: TRBV6-1
CDR3aa: ASSEYLAGQGGEQY

v_gene: TRBV7-9
CDR3aa: ASSLHDVASEAF

v_gene: TRBV15
CDR3aa: ATSGGRETQY

v_gene: TRBV9
CDR3aa: ASSPGTQLYGYT

v_gene: TRBV5-4
CDR3aa: ASTPGGSPTGELF

v_gene: TRBV5-1
CDR3aa: ASSPSRGFSTEAF

v_gene: TRBV12-3/TRBV12-4
CDR3aa: ASSSLQGVEGGYT

v_gene: TRBV19
CDR3aa: ASTARGRAYSNQPQH

v_gene: TRBV7-2
CDR3aa: ASSLGSFPYEQY